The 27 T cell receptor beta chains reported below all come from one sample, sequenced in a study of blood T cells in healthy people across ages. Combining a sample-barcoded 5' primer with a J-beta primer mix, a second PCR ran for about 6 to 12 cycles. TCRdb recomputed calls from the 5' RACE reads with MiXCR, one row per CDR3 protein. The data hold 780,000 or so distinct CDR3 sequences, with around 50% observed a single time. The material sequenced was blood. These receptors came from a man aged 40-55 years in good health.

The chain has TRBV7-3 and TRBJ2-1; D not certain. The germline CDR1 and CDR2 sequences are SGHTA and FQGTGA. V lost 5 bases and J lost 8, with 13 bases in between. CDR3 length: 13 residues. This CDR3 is CASSHGLGDEQFF. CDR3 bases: TGTGCCAGCAGCCACGGGCTGGGCGATGAGCAGTTCTTC.

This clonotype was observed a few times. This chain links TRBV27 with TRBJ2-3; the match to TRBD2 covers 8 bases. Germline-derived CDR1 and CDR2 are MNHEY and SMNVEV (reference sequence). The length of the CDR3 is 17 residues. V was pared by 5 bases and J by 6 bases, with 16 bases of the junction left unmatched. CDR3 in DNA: TGTGCCAGCAGTCCCGCGAGCGCGGGGGGTTGGATGGATACGCAGTATTTT. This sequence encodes CASSPASAGGWMDTQYF.

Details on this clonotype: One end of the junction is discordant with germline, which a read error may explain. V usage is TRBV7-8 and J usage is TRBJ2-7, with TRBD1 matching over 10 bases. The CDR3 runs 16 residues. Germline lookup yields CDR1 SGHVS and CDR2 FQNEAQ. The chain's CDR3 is CACSLPGTGVTYEQYF. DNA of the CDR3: TGTGCCTGCAGCTTACCCGGGACAGGGGTTACCTACGAGCAGTACTTC.

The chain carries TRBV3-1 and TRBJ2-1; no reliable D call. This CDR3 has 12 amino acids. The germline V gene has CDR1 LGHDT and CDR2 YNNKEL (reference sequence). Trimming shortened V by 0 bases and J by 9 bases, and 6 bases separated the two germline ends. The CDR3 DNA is TGTGCCAGCAGCCAAGAGAGTACTGAGCAGTTCTTC. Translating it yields CASSQESTEQFF.

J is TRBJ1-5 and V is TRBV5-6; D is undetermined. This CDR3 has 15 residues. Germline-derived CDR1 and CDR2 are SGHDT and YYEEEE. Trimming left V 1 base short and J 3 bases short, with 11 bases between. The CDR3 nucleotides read TGTGCCAGCAGCTTGTGGCTCGCAGTCAATCAGCCCCAGCATTTT. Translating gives CASSLWLAVNQPQHF.

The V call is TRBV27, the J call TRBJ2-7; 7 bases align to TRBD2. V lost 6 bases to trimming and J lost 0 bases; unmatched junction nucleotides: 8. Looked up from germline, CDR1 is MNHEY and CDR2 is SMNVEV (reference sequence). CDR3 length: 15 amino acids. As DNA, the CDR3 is TGTGCCAGCAGCCGACTAGCCCATAGCTCCTACGAGCAGTACTTC. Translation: CASSRLAHSSYEQYF.

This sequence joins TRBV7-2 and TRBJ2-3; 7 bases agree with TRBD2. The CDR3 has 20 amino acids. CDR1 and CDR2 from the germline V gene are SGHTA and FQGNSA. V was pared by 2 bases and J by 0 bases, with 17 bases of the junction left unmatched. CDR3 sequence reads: CASSLYYRRSSGASTDTQYF. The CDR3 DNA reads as TGTGCCAGCAGCTTATATTACCGGAGGTCTAGCGGTGCTAGCACAGATACGCAGTATTTT.

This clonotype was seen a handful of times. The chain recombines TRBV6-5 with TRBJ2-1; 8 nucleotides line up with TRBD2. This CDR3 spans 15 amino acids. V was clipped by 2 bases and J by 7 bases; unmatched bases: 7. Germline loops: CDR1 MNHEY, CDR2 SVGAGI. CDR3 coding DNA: TGTGCCAGCAGTTACGGTGCGGGGGGTAAAAATGAGCAGTTCTTC. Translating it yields CASSYGAGGKNEQFF.

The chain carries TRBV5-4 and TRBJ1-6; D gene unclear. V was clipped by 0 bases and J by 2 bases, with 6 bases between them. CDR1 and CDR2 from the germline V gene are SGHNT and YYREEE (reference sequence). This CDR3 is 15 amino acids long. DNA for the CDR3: TGTGCCAGCAGCTTGGCTACAGCCTATAATTCACCCCTCCACTTT. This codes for CASSLATAYNSPLHF.

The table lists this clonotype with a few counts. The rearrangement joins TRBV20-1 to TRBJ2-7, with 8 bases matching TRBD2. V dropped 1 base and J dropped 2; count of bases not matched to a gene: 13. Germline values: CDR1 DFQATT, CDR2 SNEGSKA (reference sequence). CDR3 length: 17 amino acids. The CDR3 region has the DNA TGCAGTGCTAGAGGGTCGAGCGGGGGTTATGGCCCCTACGAGCAGTACTTC. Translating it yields CSARGSSGGYGPYEQYF.

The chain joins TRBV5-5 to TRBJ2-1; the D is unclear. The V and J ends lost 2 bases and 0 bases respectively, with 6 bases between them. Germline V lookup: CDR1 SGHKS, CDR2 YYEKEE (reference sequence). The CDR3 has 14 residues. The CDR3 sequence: CASSFTVSYNEQFF. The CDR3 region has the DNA TGTGCCAGCAGCTTTACAGTCTCCTACAATGAGCAGTTCTTC.

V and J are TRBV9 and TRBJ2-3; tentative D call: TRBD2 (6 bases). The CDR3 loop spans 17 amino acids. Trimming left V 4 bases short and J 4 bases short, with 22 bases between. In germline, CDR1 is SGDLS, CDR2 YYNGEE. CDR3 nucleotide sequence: TGTGCCAGCAGCAATACGCCGGGACTCCCCGCATCAGATACGCAGTATTTT. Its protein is CASSNTPGLPASDTQYF. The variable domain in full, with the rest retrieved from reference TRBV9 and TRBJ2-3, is DSGVTQTPKHLITATGQRVTLRCSPRSGDLSVYWYQQSLDQGLQFLIQYYNGEERAKGNILERFSAQQFPDLHSELNLSSLELGDSALYFCASSNTPGLPASDTQYFGPGTRLTVL.

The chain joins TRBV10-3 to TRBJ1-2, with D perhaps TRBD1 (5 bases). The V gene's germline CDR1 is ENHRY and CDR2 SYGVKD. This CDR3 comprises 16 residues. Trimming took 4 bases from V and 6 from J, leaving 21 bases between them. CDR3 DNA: TGTGCCATCAGTGGGGGGACGGCCCCCTTTTTGGATGGCTACACCTTC. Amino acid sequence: CAISGGTAPFLDGYTF.

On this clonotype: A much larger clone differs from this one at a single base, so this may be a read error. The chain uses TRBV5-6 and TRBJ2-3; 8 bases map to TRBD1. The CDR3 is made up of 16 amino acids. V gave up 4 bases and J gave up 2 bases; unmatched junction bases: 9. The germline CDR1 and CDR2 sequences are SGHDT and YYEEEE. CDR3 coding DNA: TGTGCCAGCAGCAACAGGGGGGAGGCAGTCACAGATACGCAGTATTTT. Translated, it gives CASSNRGEAVTDTQYF.

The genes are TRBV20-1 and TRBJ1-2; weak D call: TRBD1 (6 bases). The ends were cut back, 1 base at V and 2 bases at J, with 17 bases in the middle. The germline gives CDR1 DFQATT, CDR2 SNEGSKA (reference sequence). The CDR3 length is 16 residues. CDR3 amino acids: CSARGTERRPNYGYTF. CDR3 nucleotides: TGCAGTGCTAGAGGGACAGAAAGGAGACCGAACTATGGCTACACCTTC.

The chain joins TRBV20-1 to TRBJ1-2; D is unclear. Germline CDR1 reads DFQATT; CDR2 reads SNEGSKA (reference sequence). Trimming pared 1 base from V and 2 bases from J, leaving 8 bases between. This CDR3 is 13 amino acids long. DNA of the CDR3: TGCAGTGCTAGAGTTCGGCAGAACTATGGCTACACCTTC. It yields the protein CSARVRQNYGYTF.

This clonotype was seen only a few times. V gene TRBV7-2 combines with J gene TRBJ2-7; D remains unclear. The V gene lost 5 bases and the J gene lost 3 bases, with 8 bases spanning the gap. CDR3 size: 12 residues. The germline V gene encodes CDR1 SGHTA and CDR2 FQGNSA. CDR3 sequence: CASSQSVYEQYF. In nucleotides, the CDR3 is TGTGCCAGCAGCCAGAGCGTCTACGAGCAGTACTTC.

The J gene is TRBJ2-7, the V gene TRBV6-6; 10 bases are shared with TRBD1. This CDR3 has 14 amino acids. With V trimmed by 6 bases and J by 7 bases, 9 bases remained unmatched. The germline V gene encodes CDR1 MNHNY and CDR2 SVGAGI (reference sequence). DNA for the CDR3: TGTGCCAGCAGACCTAGACAGGGGGCGGGGGAGCAGTACTTC. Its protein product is CASRPRQGAGEQYF.

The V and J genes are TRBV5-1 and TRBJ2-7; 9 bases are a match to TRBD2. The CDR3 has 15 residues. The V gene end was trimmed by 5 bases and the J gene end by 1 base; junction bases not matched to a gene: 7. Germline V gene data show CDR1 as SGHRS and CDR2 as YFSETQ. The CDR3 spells CASRPGLAQSYEQYF. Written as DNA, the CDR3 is TGCGCCAGCAGGCCTGGACTAGCGCAGTCCTACGAGCAGTACTTC.

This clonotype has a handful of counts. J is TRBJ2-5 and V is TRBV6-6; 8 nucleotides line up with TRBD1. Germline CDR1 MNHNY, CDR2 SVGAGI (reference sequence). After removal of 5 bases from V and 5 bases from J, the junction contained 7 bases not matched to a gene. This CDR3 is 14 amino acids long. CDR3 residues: CASSGQGALETQYF. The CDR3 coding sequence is TGTGCCAGCAGTGGGCAGGGGGCTTTGGAGACCCAGTACTTC.

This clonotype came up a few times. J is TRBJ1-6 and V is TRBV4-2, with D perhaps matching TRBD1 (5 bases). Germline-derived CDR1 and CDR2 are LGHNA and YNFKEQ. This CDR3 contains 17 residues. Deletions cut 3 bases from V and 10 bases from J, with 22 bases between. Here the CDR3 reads CASSQPLATEGASPLHF. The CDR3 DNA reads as TGTGCCAGCAGCCAGCCCCTGGCGACGGAAGGGGCATCACCCCTCCACTTT.

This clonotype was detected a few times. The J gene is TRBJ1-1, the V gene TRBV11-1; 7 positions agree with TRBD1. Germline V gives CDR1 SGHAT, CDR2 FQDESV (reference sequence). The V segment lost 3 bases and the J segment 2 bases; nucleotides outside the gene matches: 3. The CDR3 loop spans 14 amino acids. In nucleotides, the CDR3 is TGTGCCAGCAGCTTGGGGACAGTTAACACTGAAGCTTTCTTT. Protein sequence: CASSLGTVNTEAFF.

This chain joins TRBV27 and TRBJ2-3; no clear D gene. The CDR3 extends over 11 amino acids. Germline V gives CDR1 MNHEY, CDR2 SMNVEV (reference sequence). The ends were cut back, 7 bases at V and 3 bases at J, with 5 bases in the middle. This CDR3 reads CASIDTDTQYF. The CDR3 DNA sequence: TGTGCCAGCATTGATACAGATACGCAGTATTTT.

CDR3 region: CASRTAWDNQPQHF. Written as DNA, the CDR3 is TGTGCCAGCAGGACCGCCTGGGACAATCAGCCCCAGCATTTT. V usage is TRBV6-1 and J usage is TRBJ1-5; D is unresolved. Germline CDR1 and CDR2: MNHNS and SASEGT. CDR3 size: 14 residues. Trimming took 6 bases from V and 3 from J, leaving 12 bases between them.

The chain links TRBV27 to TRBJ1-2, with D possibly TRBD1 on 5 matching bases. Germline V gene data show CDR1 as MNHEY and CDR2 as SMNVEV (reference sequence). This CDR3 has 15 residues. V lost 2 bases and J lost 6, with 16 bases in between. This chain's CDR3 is CASSLGTDGTDGYTF. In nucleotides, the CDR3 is TGTGCCAGCAGTTTAGGGACGGACGGCACTGATGGCTACACCTTC.

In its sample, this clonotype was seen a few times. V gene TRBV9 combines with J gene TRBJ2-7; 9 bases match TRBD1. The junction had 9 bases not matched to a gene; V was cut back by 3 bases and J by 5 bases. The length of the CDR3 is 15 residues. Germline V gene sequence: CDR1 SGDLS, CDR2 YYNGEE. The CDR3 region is CASSATGTGTDEQYF. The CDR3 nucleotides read TGTGCCAGCAGCGCCACCGGGACAGGGACTGACGAGCAGTACTTC.

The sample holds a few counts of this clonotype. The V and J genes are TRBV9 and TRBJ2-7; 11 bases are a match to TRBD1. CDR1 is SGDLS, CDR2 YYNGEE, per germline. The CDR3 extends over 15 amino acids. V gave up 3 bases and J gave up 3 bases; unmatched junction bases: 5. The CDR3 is CASSEGQGVGYEQYF. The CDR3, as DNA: TGTGCCAGCAGCGAGGGACAGGGGGTAGGCTACGAGCAGTACTTC.